A single sample gave rise to the 8 T cell receptor beta chains below, sequenced in a study of T-cell memory formation after mild COVID-19. Each CDR3 protein gets one entry after TCRdb re-called the 5' RACE reads with MiXCR. Of hundreds of thousands of distinct CDR3 sequences detected, about 15% appear once; the ten largest clones hold 22%. Sequencing was done on a sample of PBMCs or a T cell subset sorted from them (not recorded which). These TCRs come from a man younger than 35 who had mild COVID-19 (a few samples of this study predate the infection). Cell type and time point are not known.

This clonotype was recorded many times. The rearrangement joins TRBV5-1 to TRBJ2-3, with D uncertain. The CDR3 totals 14 residues. CDR1 is SGHRS and CDR2 is YFSETQ in the germline V gene. Between the trimmed V and J ends, which lost 2 bases and 2 bases, there was a span of 9 bases. CDR3 loop: CASSFGSPTDTQYF. Here the CDR3 DNA reads TGCGCCAGCAGCTTCGGTAGCCCCACAGATACGCAGTATTTT.

This clonotype was recorded a few times. This chain joins TRBV20-1 and TRBJ2-2; no definite D call. There are 14 residues in the CDR3. Germline CDR1 is DFQATT and CDR2 is SNEGSKA (reference sequence). The germline V and J ends were trimmed by 6 bases and 4 bases, with 15 bases remaining between them. CDR3 in DNA: TGCAGTGCGGTGGACGTTGAAAGCACCGGGGAGCTGTTTTTT. As protein: CSAVDVESTGELFF.

The chain has TRBV7-2 and TRBJ1-2; D gene ambiguous. This CDR3 region has 13 residues. Trimming pared 2 bases from V and 4 bases from J, leaving 8 bases between. Germline CDR1 reads SGHTA; CDR2 reads FQGNSA. In nucleotides, the CDR3 is TGTGCCAGCAGCTTATTCGACACCTATGGCTACACCTTC. Its protein is CASSLFDTYGYTF.

This clonotype came up a few times. The V gene is TRBV20-1, the J gene TRBJ1-1, with D uncertain. From germline, CDR1 is DFQATT and CDR2 SNEGSKA (reference sequence). Deletions cut 0 bases from V and 4 bases from J, with 9 bases between. The CDR3 is made up of 13 amino acids. DNA for the CDR3: TGCAGTGCTAGAGATTCGGGAGGCACTGAAGCTTTCTTT. This sequence encodes CSARDSGGTEAFF.

This clonotype was counted at least ten times. The J gene is TRBJ2-3, the V gene TRBV6-2 or TRBV6-3, with 9 bases aligning to TRBD2. Germline V lookup: CDR1 MNHEY, CDR2 SVGEGT. V was clipped by 2 bases and J by 4 bases; unmatched bases: 1. This CDR3 is 14 amino acids long. CDR3 nucleotide sequence: TGTGCCAGCAGTTACGGCGGGGGGGCAGATACGCAGTATTTT. Translating gives CASSYGGGADTQYF.

This clonotype has more than one count but fewer than ten. This chain uses TRBV9 with TRBJ2-2; 7 bases match TRBD2. The CDR3 loop spans 15 amino acids. Trimming removed 1 base from V and 3 bases from J; junction bases left unmatched: 3. Per germline, CDR1 SGDLS and CDR2 YYNGEE. The CDR3 loop is CASSVRAGDTGELFF. The CDR3 bases are TGTGCCAGCAGCGTACGGGCGGGGGACACCGGGGAGCTGTTTTTT.

The chain has TRBV4-1 and TRBJ1-3; D is possibly TRBD1 (5 bases). The CDR3 runs 15 residues. The V end was cut by 4 bases, the J end by 1 base, with 11 bases between. Germline V gene data show CDR1 as MGHRA and CDR2 as YSYEKL. CDR3: CASSLTPGSGNTIYF. CDR3 sequence (DNA): TGCGCCAGCAGCCTTACCCCAGGGTCTGGAAACACCATATATTTT.

The rearrangement uses TRBV7-2 and TRBJ2-3, with D unclear. CDR1 and CDR2 (germline): SGHTA, FQGNSA. The CDR3 has 16 amino acids. Trimming took 4 bases from V and 0 from J, leaving 14 bases between them. The CDR3 spells CASSSGLWASTDTQYF. DNA for the CDR3: TGTGCCAGCAGCTCCGGGCTGTGGGCTAGCACAGATACGCAGTATTTT.